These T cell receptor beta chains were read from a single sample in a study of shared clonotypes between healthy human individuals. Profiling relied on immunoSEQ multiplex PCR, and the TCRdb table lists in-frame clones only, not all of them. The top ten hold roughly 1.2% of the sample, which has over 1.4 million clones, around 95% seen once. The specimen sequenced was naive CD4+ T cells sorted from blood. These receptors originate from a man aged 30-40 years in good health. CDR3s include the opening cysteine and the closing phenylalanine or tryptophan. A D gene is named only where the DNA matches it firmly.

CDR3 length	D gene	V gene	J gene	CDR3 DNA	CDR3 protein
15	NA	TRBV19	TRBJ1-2	TGTGCCAGTAGTATGTCGGATTGGGGGGCGGAAGGCTACACCTTC	CASSMSDWGAEGYTF
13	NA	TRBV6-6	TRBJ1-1	TGTGCCAGCATCGCAAGGATGAACACTGAAGCTTTCTTT	CASIARMNTEAFF
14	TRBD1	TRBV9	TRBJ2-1	TGTGCCAGCAGCCCGGGGGACAGGGCGGGTGAGCAGTTCTTC	CASSPGDRAGEQFF
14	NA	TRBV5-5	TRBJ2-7	TGTGCCAGCACCCGGGTAGGGGTCAGCTACGAGCAGTACTTC	CASTRVGVSYEQYF
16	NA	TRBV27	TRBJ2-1	TGTGCCAGCAGCCCCCATGACGCCGAGGTAGGTGATGAGCAGTTCTTC	CASSPHDAEVGDEQFF
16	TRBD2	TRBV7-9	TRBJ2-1	TGTGCCAGCAGCCCGTGGAACCAGCGGGGGCACAATGAGCAGTTCTTC	CASSPWNQRGHNEQFF
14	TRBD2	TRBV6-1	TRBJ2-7	TGTGCCAGCAGTGCCTCCGGGGGGGAGTACGAGCAGTACTTC	CASSASGGEYEQYF
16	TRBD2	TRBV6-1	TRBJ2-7	TGTGCCAGCAGTGAAGCTCTAGCGGGGGCACCCTACGAGCAGTACTTC	CASSEALAGAPYEQYF
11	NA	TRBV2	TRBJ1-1	TGTGCCAGCAGCGTTGACACTGAAGCTTTCTTT	CASSVDTEAFF
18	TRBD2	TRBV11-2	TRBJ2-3	TGTGCCAGCAGCTTAGTACTGCTAGCGGGTTCGTGGACAGATACGCAGTATTTT	CASSLVLLAGSWTDTQYF
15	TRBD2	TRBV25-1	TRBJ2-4	TGTGCCAGCGGCGCTATTACGGGAGGGCCGAACATTCAGTACTTC	CASGAITGGPNIQYF
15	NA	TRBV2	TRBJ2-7	TGTGCCAGCAGTGAAGCGCTTGGGGGCCCCTACGAGCAGTACTTC	CASSEALGGPYEQYF
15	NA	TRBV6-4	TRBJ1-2	TGTGCCAGCAGTGACTCCGGGACGGCTAACTATGGCTACACCTTC	CASSDSGTANYGYTF